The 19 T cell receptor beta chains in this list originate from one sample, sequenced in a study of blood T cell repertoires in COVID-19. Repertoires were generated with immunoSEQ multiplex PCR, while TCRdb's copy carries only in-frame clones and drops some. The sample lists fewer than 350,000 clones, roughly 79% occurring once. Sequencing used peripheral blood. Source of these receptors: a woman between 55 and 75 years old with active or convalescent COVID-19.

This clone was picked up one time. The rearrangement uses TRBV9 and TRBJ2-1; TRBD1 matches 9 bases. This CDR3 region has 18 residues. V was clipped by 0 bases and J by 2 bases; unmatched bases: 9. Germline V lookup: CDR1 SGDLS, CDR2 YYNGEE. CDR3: CASSVGEQGAPPYNEQFF. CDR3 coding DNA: TGTGCCAGCAGCGTAGGAGAACAGGGGGCGCCACCCTACAATGAGCAGTTCTTC.

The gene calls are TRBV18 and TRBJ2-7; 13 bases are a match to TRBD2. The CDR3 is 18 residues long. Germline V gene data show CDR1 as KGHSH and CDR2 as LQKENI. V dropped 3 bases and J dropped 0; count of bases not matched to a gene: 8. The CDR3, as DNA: TGTGCCAGCTCACCCCGACTAGCGGGGGGACGGAGCTCCTACGAGCAGTACTTC. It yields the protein CASSPRLAGGRSSYEQYF.

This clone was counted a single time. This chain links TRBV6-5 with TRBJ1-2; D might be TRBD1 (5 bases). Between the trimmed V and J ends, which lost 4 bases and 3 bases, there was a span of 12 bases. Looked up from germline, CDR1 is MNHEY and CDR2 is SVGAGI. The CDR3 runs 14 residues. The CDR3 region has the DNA TGTGCCAGCAGTTTCGTGCAGGGCGACTATGGCTACACCTTC. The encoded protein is CASSFVQGDYGYTF.

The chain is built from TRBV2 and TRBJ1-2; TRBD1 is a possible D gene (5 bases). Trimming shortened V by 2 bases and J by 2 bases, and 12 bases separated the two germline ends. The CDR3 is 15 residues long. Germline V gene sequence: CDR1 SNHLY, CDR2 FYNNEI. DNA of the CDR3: TGTGCCAGCAGTGAATCTACTTCAGGGAACTATGGCTACACCTTC. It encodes CASSESTSGNYGYTF.

The CDR3 DNA sequence: TGTGCCAGCAGCTTAACGGGCCCAGGATCACCCCTCCACTTT. Its translation is CASSLTGPGSPLHF. The chain combines TRBV7-3 with TRBJ1-6; no clear D. Trimming removed 0 bases from V and 10 bases from J, with 10 bases in between. The CDR3 is made up of 14 amino acids. The germline gives CDR1 SGHTA, CDR2 FQGTGA. Full variable domain (missing parts from reference TRBV7-3 and TRBJ1-6): GAGVSQTPSNKVTEKGKYVELRCDPISGHTALYWYRQSLGQGPEFLIYFQGTGAADDSGLPNDRFFAVRPEGSVSTLKIQRTERGDSAVYLCASSLTGPGSPLHFGNGTRLTVT.

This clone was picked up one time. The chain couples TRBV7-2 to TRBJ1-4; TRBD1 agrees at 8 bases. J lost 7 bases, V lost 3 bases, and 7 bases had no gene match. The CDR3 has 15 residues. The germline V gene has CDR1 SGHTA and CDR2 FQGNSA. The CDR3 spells CASSFRQGAREKLFF. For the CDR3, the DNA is TGTGCCAGCAGCTTTCGGCAGGGGGCACGTGAAAAACTGTTTTTT.

For the CDR3, the DNA is TGTGCCAGCAGCTTGCTGGACAGGGCAGGCAATCAGCCCCAGCATTTT. Protein product: CASSLLDRAGNQPQHF. This chain links TRBV5-6 with TRBJ1-5, with 8 bases matching TRBD1. CDR3 length: 16 amino acids. Germline trimming cut 1 base from V and 2 bases from J; bases unmatched to any gene: 5. Germline CDR1 SGHDT, CDR2 YYEEEE.

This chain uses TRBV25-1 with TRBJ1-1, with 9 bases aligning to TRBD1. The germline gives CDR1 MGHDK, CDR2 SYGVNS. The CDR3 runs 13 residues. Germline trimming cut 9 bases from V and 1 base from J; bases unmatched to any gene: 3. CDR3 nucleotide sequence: TGTGCCAGTAAGGGACAGGGGAACACTGAAGCTTTCTTT. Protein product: CASKGQGNTEAFF.

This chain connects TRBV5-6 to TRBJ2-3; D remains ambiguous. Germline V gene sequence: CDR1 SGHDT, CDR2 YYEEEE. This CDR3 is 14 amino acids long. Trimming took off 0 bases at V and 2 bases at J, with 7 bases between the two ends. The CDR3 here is CASSLGLLTDTQYF. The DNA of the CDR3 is TGTGCCAGCAGCTTGGGACTTCTCACAGATACGCAGTATTTT.

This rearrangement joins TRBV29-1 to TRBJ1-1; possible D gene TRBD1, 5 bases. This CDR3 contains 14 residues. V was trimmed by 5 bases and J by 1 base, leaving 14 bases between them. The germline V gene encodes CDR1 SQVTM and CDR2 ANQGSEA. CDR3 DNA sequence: TGCAGCGTTTGGACACGGTTATCGAACACTGAAGCTTTCTTT. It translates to CSVWTRLSNTEAFF.

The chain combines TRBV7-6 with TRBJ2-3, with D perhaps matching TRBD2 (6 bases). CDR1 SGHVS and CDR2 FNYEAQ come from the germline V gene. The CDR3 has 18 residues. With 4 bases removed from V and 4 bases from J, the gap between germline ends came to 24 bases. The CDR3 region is CASSSPLWDSRGADTQYF. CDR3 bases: TGTGCCAGCAGCTCCCCCTTATGGGACTCCCGGGGAGCAGATACGCAGTATTTT.

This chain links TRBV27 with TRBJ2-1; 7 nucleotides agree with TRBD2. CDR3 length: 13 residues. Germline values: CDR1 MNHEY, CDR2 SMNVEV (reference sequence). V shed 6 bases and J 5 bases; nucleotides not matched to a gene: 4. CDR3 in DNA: TGTGCCAGCAGCCCCGCGGGGGACAATGAGCAGTTCTTC. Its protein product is CASSPAGDNEQFF.

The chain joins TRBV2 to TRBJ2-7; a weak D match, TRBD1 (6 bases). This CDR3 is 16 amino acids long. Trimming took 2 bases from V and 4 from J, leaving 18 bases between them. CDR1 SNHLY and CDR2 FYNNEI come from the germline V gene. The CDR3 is CASSEFLQGGNYEQYF. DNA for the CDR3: TGTGCCAGCAGTGAATTCTTACAGGGTGGCAATTACGAGCAGTACTTC.

CDR3 in amino acids: CASSQGAYDRQFF. CDR3 in DNA: TGTGCCAGCAGCCAGGGGGCTTACGATAGGCAGTTCTTC. This rearrangement joins TRBV12-3 or TRBV12-4 to TRBJ2-1; 8 nucleotides line up with TRBD1. The CDR3 is 13 residues long. J lost 12 bases, V lost 6 bases, and 10 bases had no gene match.

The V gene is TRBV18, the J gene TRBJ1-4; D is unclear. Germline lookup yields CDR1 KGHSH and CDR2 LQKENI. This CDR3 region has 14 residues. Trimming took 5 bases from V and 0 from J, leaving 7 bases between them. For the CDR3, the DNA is TGTGCCAGCTCAAGAGATGCAACTAATGAAAAACTGTTTTTT. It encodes CASSRDATNEKLFF.

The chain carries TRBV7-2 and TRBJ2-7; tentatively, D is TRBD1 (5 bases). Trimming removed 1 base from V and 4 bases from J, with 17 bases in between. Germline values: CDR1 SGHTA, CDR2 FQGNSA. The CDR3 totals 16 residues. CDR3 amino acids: CASSLVPGRAVYEQYF. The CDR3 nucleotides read TGTGCCAGCAGCTTAGTCCCCGGCAGGGCGGTGTACGAGCAGTACTTC.

CDR3 amino acids: CASSPAQNYEQYF. CDR3 nucleotides: TGTGCCAGCAGCCCCGCACAGAACTACGAGCAGTACTTC. The chain combines TRBV9 with TRBJ2-7, with no clear D. This CDR3 contains 13 residues. Trimming removed 4 bases at V and 3 bases at J, with 11 bases between. CDR1 is SGDLS and CDR2 is YYNGEE in the germline V gene.

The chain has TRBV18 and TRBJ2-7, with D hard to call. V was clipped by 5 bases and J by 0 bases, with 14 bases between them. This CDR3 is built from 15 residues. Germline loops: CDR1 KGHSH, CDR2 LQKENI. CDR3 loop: CASSNRMVSSYEQYF. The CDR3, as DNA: TGTGCCAGCTCAAACCGCATGGTCAGCTCCTACGAGCAGTACTTC.

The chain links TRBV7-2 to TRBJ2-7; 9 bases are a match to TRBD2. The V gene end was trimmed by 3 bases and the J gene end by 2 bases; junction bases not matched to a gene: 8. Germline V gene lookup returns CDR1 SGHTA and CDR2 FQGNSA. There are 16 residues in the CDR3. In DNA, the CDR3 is TGTGCCAGCAGCTTGGGGGGGCTAGCGGGGACCTACGAGCAGTACTTC. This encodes CASSLGGLAGTYEQYF.